Described below is a single T cell receptor (beta chain) sequence and its context. What antigen it recognizes has not been identified. Base qualities are not at hand, and no much larger clone is one base apart. Ophthalmopathy patients had moderately to severely active disease, Clinical Activity Score of at least 3, NOSPECS grade of at least 4, and disease duration under 3 months. Patients with other autoimmune diseases, uncontrolled infections, pregnancy or lactation were excluded. Clinical symptoms, serum thyroxine, TRAb, thyroid ultrasound and orbital computed tomography were used for diagnosis. PBMCs were isolated from about 9.2 ml of fresh peripheral blood by Ficoll-Paque density gradient centrifugation. Total RNA was extracted using Trizol reagent, and RNA quality was checked on an Agilent 2100 Bioanalyzer. The source of the sample is a study of Graves' ophthalmopathy and Graves' hyperthyroidism listed by TCRdb under 2018. General notes on the study: Peripheral blood was collected at initial diagnosis, prior to any treatment. To tell Graves' ophthalmopathy apart from Graves' hyperthyroidism, and to predict which patients would progress to ophthalmopathy, the study relied on TCR beta repertoire signatures. In total, some 130 blood samples were TCR-sequenced: some 40 ophthalmopathy, around 75 hyperthyroidism and about 17 hyperthyroidism-to-ophthalmopathy patients. To explore V-J signatures that distinguish ophthalmopathy from hyperthyroidism, a discovery set of under 110 patients was enrolled, made up of 40 to 45 with ophthalmopathy and roughly 55 with stable hyperthyroidism. The independent validation cohort included under 20 hyperthyroidism patients plus 17 patients who later progressed from hyperthyroidism to ophthalmopathy. In about six hyperthyroidism patients, the T-cell repertoire of thyroid tissue was compared with the T-cell repertoire of blood. Once sampling was done, hyperthyroidism patients were given methimazole at a starting dose of 30 mg daily, while ophthalmopathy patients were given high-dose intravenous methylprednisolone. For training and testing, the roughly 100 patients in the discovery cohort were randomly divided in a 7:3 ratio.

The CDR3 covers 13 residues, taking in both the cysteine and the phenylalanine. This entry keeps only the CDR3 DNA: 39 bases, framed from base 1. Cut back by 4 bases and 4 bases, the V and J ends lie 11 bases apart. CDR1 and CDR2 were assigned from the germline V gene as MNHEY and SVGAGI. For repertoire sequencing, TCR beta CDR3 regions were amplified from RNA transcripts. The first round of RT-PCR was done with HTBI primers and the Qiagen OneStep RT-PCR kit, and was followed by a second round of multiplex PCR, then size selection and purification. Libraries were sequenced paired-end with 100 bp reads on an Illumina HiSeq2000. The authors' pipeline ran thus. Reads were processed with SOAPnuke, discarding reads with adapters, uncalled bases, mean Phred below 15, or no exact constant-primer or identifier match. COPE v1.2.5 was used to merge high-quality paired reads. Each unique nucleotide sequence was defined as a clonotype, and clonotypes were aligned to IMGT TRB V, D and J references with MiTCR v1.1. The analysis was limited to V-J combinations with a frequency above 0.0001, which together covered 99.2% of repertoires. For each V-J combination, a TCR clonal expansion and chaos score was defined as F50 clonal expansion divided by the chaos observed in the TCRdist matrix. Welch's t-statistics and random forest were used to reduce the features to some 13 V-J combinations, which were then used as input to a naive Bayes classifier. The similarity between thyroid and blood repertoires was quantified using the Morisita-Horn index. Starting from the raw public reads, TCRdb applied fastp trimming at Q25, assembled clones with MiXCR and retained in-frame beta chains. Identical CDR3 proteins give one entry, which carries the most common genes and DNA. The authors' filters were not applied to this entry. Counted in this sample were about 400,000 distinct CDR3 sequences; around 18% of them appeared once. Together, the top ten hold 1.6% of the sample.

Here is what the overall study found, with its caveats: In cross-validation, the 13-signature model distinguished ophthalmopathy from stable hyperthyroidism with roughly 90% sensitivity and about 84% specificity, and in the test set the corresponding values were roughly 80% and 75%. No statistical method was used to set the sample size in advance, and the investigators knew which group each participant was assigned to. Most expanded thyroid clonotypes with a frequency above 0.001 also appeared in blood, which suggests that blood repertoires may reflect the immune response in the thyroid. In validation, the model predicted ophthalmopathy progression with 55% to 71% sensitivity and around 72% specificity; some twelve predicted patients were CT-confirmed with GO in a median of approximately six months.

This clonotype was obtained from a young woman with Graves' ophthalmopathy. Donor details come from another sample of the same person, matched by shared clones. Sequenced: peripheral blood. The V and J segments used are TRBV6-5 and TRBJ2-7; the D gene is unclear. The CDR3 region reads CASSFLPHYEQYF. The bases are TGTGCCAGCAGTTTCCTTCCCCATTACGAGCAGTACTTC.